This TCR beta chain was sequenced during a study of sequential checkpoint blockade in melanoma. Clones were read by immunoSEQ multiplex PCR, and TCRdb kept only the in-frame ones, dropping some. The data contain 2,000 to 2,500 clones, around 17% of them singletons. Described treatment: randomized to nivolumab then ipilimumab (arm A) or the reverse (arm B). This clone was seen only a few times. A read error may produce the germline difference seen at one junction end. The CDR3 length is 14 residues. Germline V gene data show CDR1 as MNHGY and CDR2 as SAAAGT. The material sequenced was tumor tissue (inferred from file names), taken from a patient given nivolumab and ipilimumab in sequence. The TCR was taken from a human donor with melanoma. The chain is built from TRBV6-8 and TRBJ1-5; the match to TRBD1 covers 9 bases. The CDR3 DNA is TGTGCCATCAGTGGGACAGGGAGCAATCAGCCCCAGCATTTT. Translating gives CAISGTGSNQPQHF.